One sample yielded the 8 T cell receptor beta chains listed below, sequenced in a study of blood T cell repertoires in COVID-19. Using immunoSEQ multiplex PCR, the repertoire was profiled, and TCRdb retains in-frame clones only, with some absent. The sample shows 150,000 to 200,000 clones, around 85% of them seen only once. Input material: peripheral blood. The receptors here all came from an elderly woman with acute or convalescent COVID-19.

The chain is built from TRBV7-2 and TRBJ1-2; D possibly corresponds to TRBD1 (6 bases). Germline V gives CDR1 SGHTA, CDR2 FQGNSA. This CDR3 is 16 amino acids long. Trimming removed 1 base at V and 8 bases at J, with 20 bases between. CDR3 amino acids: CASSLVSGTQLEGYTF. Here the CDR3 DNA reads TGTGCCAGCAGCTTAGTTAGTGGGACACAGCTCGAGGGCTACACCTTC.

The chain recombines TRBV5-4 with TRBJ2-1; a weak D match, TRBD1 (5 bases). Trimming took 4 bases from V and 4 from J, leaving 12 bases between them. CDR3 size: 14 residues. From germline, CDR1 is SGHNT and CDR2 YYREEE (reference sequence). CDR3 sequence (DNA): TGTGCCAGCAGCATCGACACAGGATACAATGAGCAGTTCTTC. This gives the protein CASSIDTGYNEQFF.

The DNA of the CDR3 is TGTGCCAGCAGTGAATCCCACAGGGCCTATGGCTACACCTTC. The encoded protein is CASSESHRAYGYTF. The chain employs TRBV25-1 and TRBJ1-2; perhaps TRBD1 as D (6 bases). V lost 1 base and J lost 4, with 10 bases in between. Germline assignment: CDR1 MGHDK and CDR2 SYGVNS. The CDR3 is 14 residues long.

The V gene is TRBV5-5, the J gene TRBJ2-1; 8 bases are shared with TRBD2. From germline, CDR1 is SGHKS and CDR2 YYEKEE (reference sequence). This CDR3 region has 16 residues. V gave up 3 bases and J gave up 9 bases; unmatched junction bases: 14. CDR3 bases: TGTGCCAGCAGCTGGCAGTGGGCCGCGGGGGGCGTTGAGCAGTTCTTC. Residues: CASSWQWAAGGVEQFF.

The chain links TRBV3-1 (or the pseudogene TRBV3-2) to TRBJ2-3; 11 nucleotides line up with TRBD2. Germline CDR1 reads LGHDT; CDR2 reads YNNKEL (reference sequence). The CDR3 consists of 15 residues. Trimming at V came to 2 bases and at J to 4 bases, leaving 2 bases not matched to a gene. The CDR3 region has the DNA TGTGCCAGCAGCCAAATACTAGCGGGGGCAGATACGCAGTATTTT. Its translation is CASSQILAGADTQYF.

V is TRBV5-1 and J is TRBJ2-1, with 9 nucleotides matching TRBD1. The germline CDR1 and CDR2 sequences are SGHRS and YFSETQ. The CDR3 loop spans 16 amino acids. J gave up 3 bases and V 0 bases, and 4 bases lay outside the gene matches. Written as DNA, the CDR3 is TGCGCCAGCAGCTTGGGATCGACAGGGGGCTACAATGAGCAGTTCTTC. It yields the protein CASSLGSTGGYNEQFF.

The chain has TRBV7-2 and TRBJ2-4, with D possibly matching TRBD2 (8 bases). V was shortened by 0 bases and J by 1 base, with 22 bases between the two germline ends. CDR1 SGHTA and CDR2 FQGNSA come from the germline V gene. This CDR3 comprises 20 residues. For the CDR3, the DNA is TGTGCCAGCAGCTTAGCTTCGGACAGGTGGGCGGGAGGCGCCAAAAACATTCAGTACTTC. As protein: CASSLASDRWAGGAKNIQYF.

The table lists this clone with a count of one. This sequence joins TRBV19 and TRBJ1-6; 8 positions match TRBD1. J gave up 9 bases and V 3 bases, and 19 bases lay outside the gene matches. CDR1 and CDR2 from the germline V gene are LNHDA and SQIVND (reference sequence). This CDR3 is 19 amino acids long. The CDR3 here is CASSIGPLDRAKSVSPLHF. The CDR3 DNA sequence: TGTGCCAGTAGTATCGGGCCCCTGGACAGGGCTAAATCTGTTTCACCCCTCCACTTT.